These T cell receptor beta chains were read from a single sample in a study of Ad26.COV2.S vaccination and SARS-CoV-2 variants. TCRdb keeps only in-frame clones here, not all; method: immunoSEQ multiplex PCR. Of roughly 250,000 clones listed, roughly 85% were seen once; the top ten hold just under 3%. The sample was peripheral blood, taken in a trial of Ad26.COV2.S vaccine versus placebo. These receptors were collected from a person aged 18-65 years who received the Ad26.COV2.S COVID-19 vaccine or a placebo. Both conserved end residues are part of each CDR3. Each record gives: J gene, D gene, clone size, V gene, CDR3 DNA, CDR3 protein. The D gene is left open where the match is weak. Not all rows give a size; the values are once, few, many and, for expanded clones, a class.

j_call: TRBJ1-2
d_call: -
clone_size: -
v_call: TRBV6-5
cdr3_nt: TGTGCCAGCAGTTCCCACAACTATGGCTACACCTTC
cdr3_aa: CASSSHNYGYTF

j_call: TRBJ1-5
d_call: TRBD1
clone_size: once
v_call: TRBV19
cdr3_nt: TGTGCCAGTAGTTTTACAGGGGGCGGCAATCAGCCCCAGCATTTT
cdr3_aa: CASSFTGGGNQPQHF

j_call: TRBJ2-2
d_call: -
clone_size: -
v_call: TRBV7-2
cdr3_nt: TGTGCCAGCAGCCTCACAGGGCCAGCAAAGAACACCGGGGAGCTGTTTTTT
cdr3_aa: CASSLTGPAKNTGELFF

j_call: TRBJ2-1
d_call: TRBD2
clone_size: -
v_call: TRBV19
cdr3_nt: TGTGCCAGTAGTATTTTTACTAGCGGGAGCAATGAGCAGTTCTTC
cdr3_aa: CASSIFTSGSNEQFF

j_call: TRBJ2-5
d_call: -
clone_size: -
v_call: TRBV5-8
cdr3_nt: TGTGCCAGCAGCCACGACTCAGCTCTACAAGAGACCCAGTACTTC
cdr3_aa: CASSHDSALQETQYF

j_call: TRBJ2-3
d_call: -
clone_size: -
v_call: TRBV9
cdr3_nt: TGTGCCAGCAGCAACCGGGACTTCACAGATACGCAGTATTTT
cdr3_aa: CASSNRDFTDTQYF

j_call: TRBJ1-1
d_call: -
clone_size: -
v_call: TRBV5-4
cdr3_nt: TGTGCCAGCAGCCGGGGGACTGCCGCCACTGAAGCTTTCTTT
cdr3_aa: CASSRGTAATEAFF

j_call: TRBJ2-1
d_call: -
clone_size: -
v_call: TRBV19
cdr3_nt: TGTGCCAGTAGTCTGCGGGCTCCCTACAATGAGCAGTTCTTC
cdr3_aa: CASSLRAPYNEQFF

j_call: TRBJ1-1
d_call: -
clone_size: -
v_call: TRBV7-2
cdr3_nt: TGTGCCAGCAGCTTAGGAGGTATACAGCTTGAAGCTTTCTTT
cdr3_aa: CASSLGGIQLEAFF

j_call: TRBJ2-2
d_call: -
clone_size: -
v_call: TRBV12-1
cdr3_nt: TGTGCCAGCAGCTTTCGGGCGGGGTTTGATCGGGAGCTGTTTTTT
cdr3_aa: CASSFRAGFDRELFF

j_call: TRBJ1-3
d_call: -
clone_size: -
v_call: TRBV28
cdr3_nt: TGTGCCAGCAGTTTTCCATCGACAGGCGGTGCTGGAAACACCATATATTTT
cdr3_aa: CASSFPSTGGAGNTIYF

j_call: TRBJ1-5
d_call: TRBD1
clone_size: few
v_call: TRBV19
cdr3_nt: TGTGCCAGTAGTACCCGACAGGGAACTCGCAATCAGCCCCAGCATTTT
cdr3_aa: CASSTRQGTRNQPQHF

j_call: TRBJ1-4
d_call: TRBD1
clone_size: -
v_call: TRBV19
cdr3_nt: TGTGCCAGCAGAGGGGGCGCAACTAATGAAAAACTGTTTTTT
cdr3_aa: CASRGGATNEKLFF

j_call: TRBJ1-4
d_call: -
clone_size: -
v_call: TRBV9
cdr3_nt: TGTGCCAGCAGCGTGGGGGGGCGCAGAGCTGAAAAACTGTTTTTT
cdr3_aa: CASSVGGRRAEKLFF